This paragraph reports one T cell receptor beta chain. Antigen unknown. Germline-derived CDR1 and CDR2 are LGHNA and YSLEER. The CDR3 extends over 15 amino acids. V was cut by 2 bases and J by 4 bases, with 11 bases left in between. The data are from a study of shared clonotypes between healthy human individuals. Study-wide results and limits: Despite large depth, rarefaction showed incomplete sorted-subset sequencing.

Execution of the assay was at deep level. The table came from immunoSEQ multiplex PCR; TCRdb's copy has only in-frame clones and leaves some out. Of around 1.5 million clones in the sample, 95% to 99% were seen once. This chain uses TRBV4-3 with TRBJ2-2; D gene unclear. The sequenced sample was naive CD4+ T cells sorted from blood. The subset is: CD45RA+ positively selected. The TCR sequence derives from a man aged 25 to 40 in good health. The CDR3 spells CASSQLTGSTGELFF. The CDR3 DNA sequence: TGCGCCAGCAGCCAATTGACTGGATCCACCGGGGAGCTGTTTTTT.